This T cell receptor beta chain was recorded in a study of T cell changes during pregnancy in multiple sclerosis. The length of the CDR3 is 13 residues. The V gene lost 10 bases and the J gene lost 0 bases, with 12 bases spanning the gap. Germline-derived CDR1 and CDR2 are MNHEY and SMNVEV (reference sequence). Clones were sequenced by immunoSEQ multiplex PCR, and TCRdb holds only the in-frame ones, with some missing. Of approximately 90,000 clones listed, less than 95% were seen once; the top ten hold around 0.93%. The source of this sequence is a female donor with multiple sclerosis, enrolled in a pregnancy study. V gene TRBV27 combines with J gene TRBJ1-1; D might be TRBD1 (6 bases). Source: peripheral blood, taken before pregnancy. The CDR3 protein is CANPDSLNTEAFF. DNA for the CDR3: TGTGCCAACCCGGACAGTTTGAACACTGAAGCTTTCTTT.